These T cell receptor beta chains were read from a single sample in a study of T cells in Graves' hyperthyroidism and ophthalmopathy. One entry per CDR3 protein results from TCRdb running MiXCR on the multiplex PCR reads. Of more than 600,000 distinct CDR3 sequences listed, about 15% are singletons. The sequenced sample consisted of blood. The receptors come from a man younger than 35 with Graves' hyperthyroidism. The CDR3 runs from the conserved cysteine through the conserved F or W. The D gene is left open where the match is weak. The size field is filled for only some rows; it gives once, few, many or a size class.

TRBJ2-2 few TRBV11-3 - TGTGCCAGCAGCTTAGGTAGCATGACCGGGGAGCTGTTTTTT CASSLGSMTGELFF
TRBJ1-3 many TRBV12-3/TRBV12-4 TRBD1 TGTGCCAGCAGTCGCCCGGGACAGGGGATCTCTGGAAACACCATATATTTT CASSRPGQGISGNTIYF
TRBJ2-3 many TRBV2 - TGTGCCAGCACGTTAGGCAGAGGCACAGATACGCAGTATTTT CASTLGRGTDTQYF
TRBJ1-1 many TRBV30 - TGTGCCTGGATACAGGCCCGGGAAGCTTTCTTT CAWIQAREAFF
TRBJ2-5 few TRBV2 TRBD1 TGTGCCAGCAGTAGGACAGGGGGCCGACAGACCCAGTACTTC CASSRTGGRQTQYF
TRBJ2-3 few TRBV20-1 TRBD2 TGCAGTACGAGCGGGAGGTTAAATACGCAGTATTTT CSTSGRLNTQYF
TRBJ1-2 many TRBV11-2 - TGTGCCAGCAGCCAAGTTCTTCCCTATGGCTACACCTTC CASSQVLPYGYTF
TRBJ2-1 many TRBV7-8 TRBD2 TGTGCCAGCAGCCCGCAACGCCTAGCGGTCCCGGGTAATGAGCAGTTCTTC CASSPQRLAVPGNEQFF
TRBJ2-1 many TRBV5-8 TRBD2 TGTGCCAGCAGCTTAGGACTAGCGACCTACAATGAGCAGTTCTTC CASSLGLATYNEQFF
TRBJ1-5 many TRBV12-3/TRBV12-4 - TGTGCCAGCAGCCCCTTACCGGGACCTCCGGGGGATCAGCCCCAGCATTTT CASSPLPGPPGDQPQHF
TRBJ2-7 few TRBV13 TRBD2 TGTGCCAGCAGCTTAAAGCGGGGAATCTACGAGCAGTACTTC CASSLKRGIYEQYF
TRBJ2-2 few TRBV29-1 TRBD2 TGCAGCGTTGGACTAGCGGGAGGGCCGAACACCGGGGAGCTGTTTTTT CSVGLAGGPNTGELFF
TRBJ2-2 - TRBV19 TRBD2 TGTGCCAGTGAACTTAGCGGGACCGGGGAGCTGTTTTTT CASELSGTGELFF
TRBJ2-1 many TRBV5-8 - TGTGCCAGCAGCTTGGGGCCGGGGGCGGGAGAGCAGTTCTTC CASSLGPGAGEQFF
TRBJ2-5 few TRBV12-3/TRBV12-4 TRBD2 TGTGCCAGCAGTTTATTTTCGGTAGCGGGCCAAGAGACCCAGTACTTC CASSLFSVAGQETQYF
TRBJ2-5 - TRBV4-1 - TGCGCCAGCCGAAGACAGGCACACCAAGAGACCCAGTACTTC CASRRQAHQETQYF
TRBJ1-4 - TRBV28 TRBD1 TGTGCCAGCAGGCTTGGGGGACAGGGGAATGAAAAACTGTTTTTT CASRLGGQGNEKLFF
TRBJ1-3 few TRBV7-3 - TGTACCAGCAGCCTCGGTGTTGGAAACACCATATATTTT CTSSLGVGNTIYF
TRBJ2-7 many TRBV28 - TGTGCCAGCAGAGAGGTGTCCCGCGAGCAGTACTTC CASREVSREQYF
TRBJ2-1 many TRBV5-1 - TGCGCCACCAAGGGGGAGAGCTCCTACAATGAGCAGTTCTTC CATKGESSYNEQFF
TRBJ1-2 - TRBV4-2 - TGTGCCAGCAGCCAAGATAGGGCAGCCTATGGCTACACCTTC CASSQDRAAYGYTF
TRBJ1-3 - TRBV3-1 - TGTGCCAGCAGCCAAGGCTCCAGGTCAGGAAACACCATATATTTT CASSQGSRSGNTIYF
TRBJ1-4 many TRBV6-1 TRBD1 TGTGCCAGCGGCGGGACAGAGGATGAAAAACTGTTTTTT CASGGTEDEKLFF